This T cell receptor beta chain was documented in a study of blood T cell repertoires in COVID-19. About the study: Donors in the United States, Italy and Spain gave samples during acute or convalescent COVID-19. PBMCs, B-cell-depleted T cells, or T cells provided the cDNA or gDNA that made up the material.

Germline values: CDR1 MDHEN, CDR2 SYDVKM. The trim removed 7 bases at V and 2 bases at J, leaving 14 bases unmatched. This CDR3 has 17 residues. A single count supports this clone. As originally analysed: The authors estimated nucleated cell counts from reference gene primer amplification. The method was immunoSEQ multiplex PCR; TCRdb's version includes in-frame clones alone and lacks a portion of them. V, J and clone size reflect that table, while D and trimming were determined from the DNA. The sample has about 170,000 clones; more than 75% are singletons. The sample was peripheral blood. V gene TRBV28 combines with J gene TRBJ2-5; TRBD1 agrees at 9 bases. This clonotype was sampled from a man aged 18 to 35 with active or convalescent COVID-19. CDR3 nucleotides: TGTGCCAGCATGGGCATCTTTTGGGACAGGGCTCAAGAGACCCAGTACTTC. Amino acid sequence: CASMGIFWDRAQETQYF.